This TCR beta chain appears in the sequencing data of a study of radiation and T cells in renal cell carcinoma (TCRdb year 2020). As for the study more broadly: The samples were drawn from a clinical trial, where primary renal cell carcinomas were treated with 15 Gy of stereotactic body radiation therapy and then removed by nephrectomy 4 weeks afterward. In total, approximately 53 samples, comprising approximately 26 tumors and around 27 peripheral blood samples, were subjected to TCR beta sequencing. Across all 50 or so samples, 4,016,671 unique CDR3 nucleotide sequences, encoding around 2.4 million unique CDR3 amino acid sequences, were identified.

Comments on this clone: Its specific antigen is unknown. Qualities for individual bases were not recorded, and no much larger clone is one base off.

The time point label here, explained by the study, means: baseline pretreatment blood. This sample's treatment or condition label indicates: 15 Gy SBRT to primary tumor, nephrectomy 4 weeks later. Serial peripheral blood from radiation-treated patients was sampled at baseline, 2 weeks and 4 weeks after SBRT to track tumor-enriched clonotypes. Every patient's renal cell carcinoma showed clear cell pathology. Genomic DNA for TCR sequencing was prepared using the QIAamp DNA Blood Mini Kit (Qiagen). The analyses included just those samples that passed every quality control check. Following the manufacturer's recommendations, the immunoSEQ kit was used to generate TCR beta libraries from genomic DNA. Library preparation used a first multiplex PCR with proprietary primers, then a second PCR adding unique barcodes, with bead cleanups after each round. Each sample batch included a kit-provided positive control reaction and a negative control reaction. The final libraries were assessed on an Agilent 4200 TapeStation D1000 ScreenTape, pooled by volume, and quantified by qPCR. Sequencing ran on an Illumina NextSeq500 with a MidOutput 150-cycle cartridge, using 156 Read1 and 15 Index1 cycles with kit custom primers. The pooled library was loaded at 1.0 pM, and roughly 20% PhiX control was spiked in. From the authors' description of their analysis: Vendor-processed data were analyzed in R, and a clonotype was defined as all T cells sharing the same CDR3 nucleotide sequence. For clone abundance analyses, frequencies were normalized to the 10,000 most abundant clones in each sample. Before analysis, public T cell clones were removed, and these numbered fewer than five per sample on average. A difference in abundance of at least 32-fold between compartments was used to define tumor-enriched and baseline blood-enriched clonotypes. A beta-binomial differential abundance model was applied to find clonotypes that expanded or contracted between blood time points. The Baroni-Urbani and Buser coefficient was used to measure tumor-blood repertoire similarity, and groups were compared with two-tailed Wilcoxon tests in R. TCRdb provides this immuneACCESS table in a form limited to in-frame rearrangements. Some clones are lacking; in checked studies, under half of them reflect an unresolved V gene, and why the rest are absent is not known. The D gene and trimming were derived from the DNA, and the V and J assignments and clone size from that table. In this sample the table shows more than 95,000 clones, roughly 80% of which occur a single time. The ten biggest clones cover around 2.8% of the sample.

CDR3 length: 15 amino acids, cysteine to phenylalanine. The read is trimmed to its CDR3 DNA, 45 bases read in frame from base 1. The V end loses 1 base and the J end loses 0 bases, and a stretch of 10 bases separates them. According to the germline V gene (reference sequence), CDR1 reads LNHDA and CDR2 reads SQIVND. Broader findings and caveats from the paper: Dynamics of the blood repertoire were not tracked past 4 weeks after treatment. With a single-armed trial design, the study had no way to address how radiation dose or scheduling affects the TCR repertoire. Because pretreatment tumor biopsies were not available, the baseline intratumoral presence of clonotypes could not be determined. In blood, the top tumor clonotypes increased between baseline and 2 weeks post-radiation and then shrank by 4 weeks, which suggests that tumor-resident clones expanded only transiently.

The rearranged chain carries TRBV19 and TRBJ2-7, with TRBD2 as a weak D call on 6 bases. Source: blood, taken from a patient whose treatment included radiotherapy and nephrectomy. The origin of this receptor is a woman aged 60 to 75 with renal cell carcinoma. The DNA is TGTGCCAGTAGTATAGCACGCGGGGCCTCCTACGAGCAGTACTTC. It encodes CASSIARGASYEQYF.